This TCR beta chain emerged from a study of blood T cell repertoires in COVID-19. On the study more broadly: Acute-phase and convalescent COVID-19 samples originated in the United States, Italy and Spain.

Authors' processing steps: Reference gene primers were amplified, and this amplification served to estimate nucleated cell counts. Only in-frame clones appear in the TCRdb table, and some are missing; sequencing was by immunoSEQ multiplex PCR. V and J calls plus clone size are reproduced from that table; the DNA served to infer D and trimming. The repertoire consists of under 350,000 clones, with 83% occurring once and the leading ten covering 7.5% to 10%. The length of the CDR3 is 13 residues. V was shortened by 2 bases and J by 1 base, with 7 bases between the two germline ends. The germline gives CDR1 SGDLS, CDR2 YYNGEE.

What was sequenced was peripheral blood. The chain combines TRBV9 with TRBJ2-7; TRBD2 might be the D (5 bases). This clonotype was obtained from a woman in her forties or fifties who had recovered from COVID-19. The CDR3 region has the DNA TGTGCCAGCAGCGTGGGGAGTTCCTACGAGCAGTACTTC. Translated: CASSVGSSYEQYF.